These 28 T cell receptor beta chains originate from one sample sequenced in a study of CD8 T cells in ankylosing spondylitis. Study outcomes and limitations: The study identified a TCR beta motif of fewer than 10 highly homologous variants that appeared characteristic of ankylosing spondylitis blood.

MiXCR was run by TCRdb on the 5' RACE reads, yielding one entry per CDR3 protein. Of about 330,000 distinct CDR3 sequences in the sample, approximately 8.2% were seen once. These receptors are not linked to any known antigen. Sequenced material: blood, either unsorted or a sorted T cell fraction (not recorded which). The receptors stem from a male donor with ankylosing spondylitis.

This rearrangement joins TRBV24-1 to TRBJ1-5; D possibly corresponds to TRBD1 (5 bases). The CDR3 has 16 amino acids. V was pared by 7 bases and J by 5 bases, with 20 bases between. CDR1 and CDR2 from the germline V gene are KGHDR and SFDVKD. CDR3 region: CATRPITGRADQPQHF. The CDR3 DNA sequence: TGTGCCACCAGACCCATCACGGGCAGGGCCGATCAGCCCCAGCATTTT.

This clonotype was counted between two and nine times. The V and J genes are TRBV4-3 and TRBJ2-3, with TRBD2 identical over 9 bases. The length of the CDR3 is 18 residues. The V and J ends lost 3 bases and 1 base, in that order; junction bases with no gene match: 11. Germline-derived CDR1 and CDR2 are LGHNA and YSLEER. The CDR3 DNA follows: TGCGCCAGCAGCCAGCGAGCGGGAGGTCGGACTGGCACAGATACGCAGTATTTT. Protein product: CASSQRAGGRTGTDTQYF.

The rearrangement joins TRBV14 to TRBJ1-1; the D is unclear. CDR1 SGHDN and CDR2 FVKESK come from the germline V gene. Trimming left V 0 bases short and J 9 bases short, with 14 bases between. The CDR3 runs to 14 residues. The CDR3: CASSQDLSPAKAFF. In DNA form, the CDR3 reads TGTGCCAGCAGCCAAGATCTATCCCCAGCGAAAGCTTTCTTT.

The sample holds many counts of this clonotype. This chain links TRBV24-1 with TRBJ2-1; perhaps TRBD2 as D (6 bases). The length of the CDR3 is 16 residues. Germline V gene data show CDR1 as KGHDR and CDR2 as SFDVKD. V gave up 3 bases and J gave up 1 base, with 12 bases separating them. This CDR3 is CATSDPLALSYNEQFF. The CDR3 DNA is TGTGCCACCAGTGATCCTCTAGCGCTTTCCTACAATGAGCAGTTCTTC.

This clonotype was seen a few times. The CDR3 nucleotides are TGTGCCAGCAGCGTAGGAGACAGGGGGCCGAGTCACTATGGCTACACCTTC. Translation gives CASSVGDRGPSHYGYTF. J is TRBJ1-2 and V is TRBV9; 10 nucleotides agree with TRBD1. The V gene end was trimmed by 0 bases and the J gene end by 3 bases; junction bases not matched to a gene: 8. The CDR3 is 17 amino acids. The germline gives CDR1 SGDLS, CDR2 YYNGEE.

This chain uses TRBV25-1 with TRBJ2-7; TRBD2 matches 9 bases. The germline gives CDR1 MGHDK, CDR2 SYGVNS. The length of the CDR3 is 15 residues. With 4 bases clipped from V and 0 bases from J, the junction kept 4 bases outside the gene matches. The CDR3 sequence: CASSGLAEPSYEQYF. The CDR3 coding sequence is TGTGCCAGCAGTGGACTAGCGGAACCCTCCTACGAGCAGTACTTC.

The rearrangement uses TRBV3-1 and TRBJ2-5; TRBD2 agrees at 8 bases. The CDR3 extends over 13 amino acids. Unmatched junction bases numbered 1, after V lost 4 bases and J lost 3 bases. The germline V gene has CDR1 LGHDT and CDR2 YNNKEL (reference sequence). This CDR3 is CASSPLAEETQYF. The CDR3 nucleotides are TGTGCCAGCAGCCCACTAGCGGAAGAGACCCAGTACTTC.

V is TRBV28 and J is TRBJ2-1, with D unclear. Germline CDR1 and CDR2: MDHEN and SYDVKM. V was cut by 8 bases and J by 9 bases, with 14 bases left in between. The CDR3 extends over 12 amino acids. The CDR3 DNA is TGTGCCAGCTGCCCCCCTTCGCGTGAGCAGTTCTTC. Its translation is CASCPPSREQFF.

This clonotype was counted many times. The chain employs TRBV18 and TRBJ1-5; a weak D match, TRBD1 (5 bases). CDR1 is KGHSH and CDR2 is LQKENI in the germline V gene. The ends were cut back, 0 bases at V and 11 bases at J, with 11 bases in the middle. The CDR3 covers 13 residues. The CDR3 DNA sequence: TGTGCCAGCTCACCACCAACGGGACGCACCCAGCATTTT. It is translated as CASSPPTGRTQHF.

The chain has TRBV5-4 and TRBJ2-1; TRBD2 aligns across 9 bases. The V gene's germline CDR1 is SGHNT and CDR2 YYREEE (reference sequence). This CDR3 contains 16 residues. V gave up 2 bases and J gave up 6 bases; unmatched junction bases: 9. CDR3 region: CASSFLAGVLGNEQFF. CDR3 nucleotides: TGTGCCAGCAGCTTTTTAGCGGGAGTGCTAGGCAATGAGCAGTTCTTC. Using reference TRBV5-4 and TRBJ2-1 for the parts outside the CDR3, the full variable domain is ETGVTQSPTHLIKTRGQQVTLRCSSQSGHNTVSWYQQALGQGPQFIFQYYREEENGRGNFPPRFSGLQFPNYSSELNVNALELDDSALYLCASSFLAGVLGNEQFFGPGTRLTVL.

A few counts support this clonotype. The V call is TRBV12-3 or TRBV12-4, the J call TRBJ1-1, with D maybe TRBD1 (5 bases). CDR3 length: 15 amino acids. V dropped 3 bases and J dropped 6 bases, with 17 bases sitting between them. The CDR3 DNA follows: TGTGCCAGCAGTTTGTCCTCTGGGGCCGTGGCTGAAGCTTTCTTT. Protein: CASSLSSGAVAEAFF.

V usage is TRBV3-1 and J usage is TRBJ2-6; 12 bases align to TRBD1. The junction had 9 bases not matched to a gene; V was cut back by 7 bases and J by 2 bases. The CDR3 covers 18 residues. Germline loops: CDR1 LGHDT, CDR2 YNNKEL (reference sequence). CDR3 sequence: CASKRTGQGAPGANVLTF. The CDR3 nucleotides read TGTGCCAGCAAAAGGACGGGACAGGGGGCGCCTGGGGCCAACGTCCTGACTTTC.

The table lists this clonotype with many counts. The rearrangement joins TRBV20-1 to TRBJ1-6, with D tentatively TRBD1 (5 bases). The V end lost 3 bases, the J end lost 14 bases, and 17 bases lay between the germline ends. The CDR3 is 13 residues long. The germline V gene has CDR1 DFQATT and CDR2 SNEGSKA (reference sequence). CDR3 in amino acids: CSASQQWDGALHF. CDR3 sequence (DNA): TGCAGTGCTAGCCAACAGTGGGACGGGGCCCTCCACTTT.

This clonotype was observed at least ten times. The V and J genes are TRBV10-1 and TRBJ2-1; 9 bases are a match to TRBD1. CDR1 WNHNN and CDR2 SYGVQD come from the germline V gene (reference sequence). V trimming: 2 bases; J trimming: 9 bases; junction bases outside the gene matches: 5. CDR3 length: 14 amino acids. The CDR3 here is CASSETGGWSEQFF. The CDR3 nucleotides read TGCGCCAGCAGTGAGACAGGGGGCTGGAGTGAGCAGTTCTTC.

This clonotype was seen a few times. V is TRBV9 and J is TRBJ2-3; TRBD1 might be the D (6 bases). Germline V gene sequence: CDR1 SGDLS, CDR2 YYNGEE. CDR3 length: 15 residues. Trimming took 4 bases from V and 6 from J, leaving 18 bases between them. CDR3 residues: CASSSGVGTSDTQYF. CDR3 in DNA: TGTGCCAGCAGCTCAGGGGTTGGGACGTCGGATACGCAGTATTTT.

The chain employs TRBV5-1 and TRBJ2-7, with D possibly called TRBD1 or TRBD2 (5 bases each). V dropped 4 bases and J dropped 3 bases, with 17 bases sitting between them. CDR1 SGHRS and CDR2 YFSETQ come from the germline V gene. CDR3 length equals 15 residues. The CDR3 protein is CASSGRGGTSYEQYF. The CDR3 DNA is TGCGCCAGCAGCGGACGGGGTGGGACGAGCTACGAGCAGTACTTC.

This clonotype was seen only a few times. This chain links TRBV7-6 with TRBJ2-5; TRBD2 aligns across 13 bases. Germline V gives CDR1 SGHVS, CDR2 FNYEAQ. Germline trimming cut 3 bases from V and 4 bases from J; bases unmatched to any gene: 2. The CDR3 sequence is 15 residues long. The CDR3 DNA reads TGTGCCAGCAGCTTGGGACTAGCGGGACTAGAGACCCAGTACTTC. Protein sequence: CASSLGLAGLETQYF. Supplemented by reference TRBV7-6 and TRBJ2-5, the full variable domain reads GAGVSQSPRYKVTKRGQDVALRCDPISGHVSLYWYRQALGQGPEFLTYFNYEAQQDKSGLPNDRFSAERPEGSISTLTIQRTEQRDSAMYRCASSLGLAGLETQYFGPGTRLLVL.

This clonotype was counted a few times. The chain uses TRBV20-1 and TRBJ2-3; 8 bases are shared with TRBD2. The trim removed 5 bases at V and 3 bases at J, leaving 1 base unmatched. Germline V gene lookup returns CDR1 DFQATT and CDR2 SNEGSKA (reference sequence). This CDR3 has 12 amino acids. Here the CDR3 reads CSAPSGTDTQYF. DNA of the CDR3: TGCAGTGCTCCTAGCGGGACAGATACGCAGTATTTT.

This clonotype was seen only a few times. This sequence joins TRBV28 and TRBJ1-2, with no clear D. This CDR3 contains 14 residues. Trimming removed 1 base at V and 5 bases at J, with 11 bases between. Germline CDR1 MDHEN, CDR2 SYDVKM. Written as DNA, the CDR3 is TGTGCCAGCAGTTTATTGCGCGGTGAATATGGCTACACCTTC. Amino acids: CASSLLRGEYGYTF.

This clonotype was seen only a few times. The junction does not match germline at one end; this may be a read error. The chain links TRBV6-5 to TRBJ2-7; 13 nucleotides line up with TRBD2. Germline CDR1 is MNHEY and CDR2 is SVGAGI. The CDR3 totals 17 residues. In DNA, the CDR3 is TGTGCCATCAGTTACGGACTAGCGGGAGATAGTACCCACGAGCAGTACTTC. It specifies CAISYGLAGDSTHEQYF.

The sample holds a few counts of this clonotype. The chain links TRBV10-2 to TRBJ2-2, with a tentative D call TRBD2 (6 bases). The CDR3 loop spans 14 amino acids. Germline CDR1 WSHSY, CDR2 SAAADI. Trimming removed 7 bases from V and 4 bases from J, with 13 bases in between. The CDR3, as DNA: TGCGCCAGCACCGGGACTGCGGCCACCGGGGAGCTGTTTTTT. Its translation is CASTGTAATGELFF.

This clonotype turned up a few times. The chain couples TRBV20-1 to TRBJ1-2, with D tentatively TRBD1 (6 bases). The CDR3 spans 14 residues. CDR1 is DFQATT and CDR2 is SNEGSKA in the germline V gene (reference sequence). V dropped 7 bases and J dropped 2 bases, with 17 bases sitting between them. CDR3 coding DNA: TGCAGTGGCCACGGAAGGACAGACAACTATGGCTACACCTTC. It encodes CSGHGRTDNYGYTF.

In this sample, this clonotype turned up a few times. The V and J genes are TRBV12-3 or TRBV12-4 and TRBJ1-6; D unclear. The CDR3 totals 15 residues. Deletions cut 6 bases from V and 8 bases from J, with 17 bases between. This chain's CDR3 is CASRASNWGDSPLHF. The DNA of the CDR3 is TGTGCCAGCAGAGCCTCCAACTGGGGTGATTCACCCCTCCACTTT.

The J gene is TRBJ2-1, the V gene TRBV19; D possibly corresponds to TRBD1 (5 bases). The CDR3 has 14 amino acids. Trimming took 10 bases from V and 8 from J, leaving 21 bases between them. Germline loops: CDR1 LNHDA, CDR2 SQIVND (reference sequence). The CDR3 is CATRPRQGFHEQFF. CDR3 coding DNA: TGTGCCACTAGACCACGTCAGGGTTTCCATGAGCAGTTCTTC.

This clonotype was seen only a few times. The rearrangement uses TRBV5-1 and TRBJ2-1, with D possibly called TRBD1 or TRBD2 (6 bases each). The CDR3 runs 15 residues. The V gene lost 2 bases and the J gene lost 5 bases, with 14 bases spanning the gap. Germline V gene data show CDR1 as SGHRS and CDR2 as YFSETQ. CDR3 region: CASSFRGHENNEQFF. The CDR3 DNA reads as TGCGCCAGCAGCTTCCGGGGGCACGAGAACAATGAGCAGTTCTTC. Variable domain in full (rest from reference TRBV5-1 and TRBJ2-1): KAGVTQTPRYLIKTRGQQVTLSCSPISGHRSVSWYQQTPGQGLQFLFEYFSETQRNKGNFPGRFSGRQFSNSRSEMNVSTLELGDSALYLCASSFRGHENNEQFFGPGTRLTVL.

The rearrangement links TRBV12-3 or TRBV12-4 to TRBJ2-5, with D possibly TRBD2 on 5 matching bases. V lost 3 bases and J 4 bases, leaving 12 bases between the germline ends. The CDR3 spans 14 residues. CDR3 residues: CASSFFTRRETQYF. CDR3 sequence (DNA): TGTGCCAGCAGTTTCTTTACTAGAAGAGAGACCCAGTACTTC.

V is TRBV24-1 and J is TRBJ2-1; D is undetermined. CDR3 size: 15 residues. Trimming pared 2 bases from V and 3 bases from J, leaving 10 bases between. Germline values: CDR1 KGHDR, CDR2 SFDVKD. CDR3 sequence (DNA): TGTGCCACCAGTGATTCCCGGCTAGACTACAATGAGCAGTTCTTC. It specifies CATSDSRLDYNEQFF.

DNA of the CDR3: TGTGCCAGCAGTTACGGGCCTAGCGGGGGGAGCTCCTACAATGAGCAGTTCTTC. Its protein is CASSYGPSGGSSYNEQFF. The chain carries TRBV6-2 or TRBV6-3 and TRBJ2-1; 11 positions agree with TRBD2. CDR3 length: 18 residues. In germline, CDR1 is MNHEY, CDR2 SVGEGT. J lost 0 bases, V lost 2 bases, and 6 bases had no gene match.